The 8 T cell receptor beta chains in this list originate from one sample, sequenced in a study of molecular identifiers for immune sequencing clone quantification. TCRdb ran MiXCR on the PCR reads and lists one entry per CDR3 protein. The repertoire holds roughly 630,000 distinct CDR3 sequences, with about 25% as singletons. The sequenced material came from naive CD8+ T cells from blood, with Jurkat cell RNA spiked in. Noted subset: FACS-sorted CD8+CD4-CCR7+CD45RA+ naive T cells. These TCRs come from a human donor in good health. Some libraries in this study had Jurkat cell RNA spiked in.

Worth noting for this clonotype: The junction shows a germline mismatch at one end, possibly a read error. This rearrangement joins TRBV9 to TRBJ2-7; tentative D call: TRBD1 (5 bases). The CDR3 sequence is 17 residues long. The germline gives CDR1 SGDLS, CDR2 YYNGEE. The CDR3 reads CASSAGQGFFQPYGQYF. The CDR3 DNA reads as TGTGCCAGCAGCGCGGGCCAGGGCTTCTTTCAGCCCTACGGGCAGTACTTC.

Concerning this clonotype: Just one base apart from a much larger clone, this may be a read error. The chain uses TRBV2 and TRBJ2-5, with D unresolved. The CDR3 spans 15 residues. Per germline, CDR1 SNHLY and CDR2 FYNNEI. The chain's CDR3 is CTSAEETRYQETQYF. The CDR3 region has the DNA TGTACCAGCGCCGAGGAGACCCGGTACCAAGAGACCCAGTACTTC.

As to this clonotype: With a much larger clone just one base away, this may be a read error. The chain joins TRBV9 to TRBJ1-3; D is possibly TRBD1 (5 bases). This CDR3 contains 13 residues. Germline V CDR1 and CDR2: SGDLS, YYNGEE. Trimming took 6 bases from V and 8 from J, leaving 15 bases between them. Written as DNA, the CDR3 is TGTGCCAGCACAGGGAGCAGCGGAGACACCATATATTTT. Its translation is CASTGSSGDTIYF.

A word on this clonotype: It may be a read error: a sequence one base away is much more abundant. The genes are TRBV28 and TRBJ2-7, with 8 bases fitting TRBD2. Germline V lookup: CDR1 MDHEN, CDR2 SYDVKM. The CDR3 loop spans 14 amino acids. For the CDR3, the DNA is TGTGCCCGCAGTCTCCGGACTAGCCCCTACGAGCAGTACTTC. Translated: CARSLRTSPYEQYF. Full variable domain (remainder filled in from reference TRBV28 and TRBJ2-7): DVKVTQSSRYLVKRTGEKVFLECVQDMDHENMFWYRQDPGLGLRLIYFSYDVKMKEKGDIPEGYSVSREKKERFSLILESASTNQTSMYLCARSLRTSPYEQYFGPGTRLTVT.

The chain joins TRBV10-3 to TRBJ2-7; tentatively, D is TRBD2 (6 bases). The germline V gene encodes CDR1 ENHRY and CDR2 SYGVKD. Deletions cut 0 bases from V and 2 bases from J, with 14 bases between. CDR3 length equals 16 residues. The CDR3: CAISESAGGVPYEQYF. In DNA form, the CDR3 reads TGTGCCATCAGTGAGTCTGCGGGCGGGGTCCCCTACGAGCAGTACTTC.

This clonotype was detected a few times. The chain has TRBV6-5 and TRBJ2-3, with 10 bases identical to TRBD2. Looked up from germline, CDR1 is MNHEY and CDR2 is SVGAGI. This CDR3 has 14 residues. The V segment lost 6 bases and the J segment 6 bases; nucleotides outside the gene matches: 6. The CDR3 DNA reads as TGTGCCAGCAGACTAGCGGGGCTTGGGGATACGCAGTATTTT. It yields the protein CASRLAGLGDTQYF.

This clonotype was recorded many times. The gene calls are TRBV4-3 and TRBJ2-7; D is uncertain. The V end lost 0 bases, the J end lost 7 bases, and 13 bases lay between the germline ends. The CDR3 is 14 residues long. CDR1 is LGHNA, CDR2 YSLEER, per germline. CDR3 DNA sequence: TGCGCCAGCAGCCAAGATATTACGTTTCGGGAGCAGTACTTC. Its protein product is CASSQDITFREQYF.

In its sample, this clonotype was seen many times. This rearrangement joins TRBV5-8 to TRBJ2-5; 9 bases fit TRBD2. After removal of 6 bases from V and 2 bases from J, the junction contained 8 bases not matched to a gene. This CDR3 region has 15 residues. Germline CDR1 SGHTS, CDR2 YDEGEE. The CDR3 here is CASTTGTSTQETQYF. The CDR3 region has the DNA TGTGCCAGCACGACCGGGACTAGCACTCAAGAGACCCAGTACTTC.